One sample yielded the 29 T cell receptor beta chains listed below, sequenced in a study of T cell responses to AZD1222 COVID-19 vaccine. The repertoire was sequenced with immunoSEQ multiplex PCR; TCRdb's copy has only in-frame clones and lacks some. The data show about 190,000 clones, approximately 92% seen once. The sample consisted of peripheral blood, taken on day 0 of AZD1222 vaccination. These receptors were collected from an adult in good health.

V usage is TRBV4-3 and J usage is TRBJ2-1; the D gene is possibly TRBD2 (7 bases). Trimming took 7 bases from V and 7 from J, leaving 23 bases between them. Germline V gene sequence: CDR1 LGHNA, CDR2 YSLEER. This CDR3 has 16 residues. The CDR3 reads CASTKVWGGAWNEQFF. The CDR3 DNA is TGCGCCAGCACTAAAGTCTGGGGGGGGGCCTGGAATGAGCAGTTCTTC.

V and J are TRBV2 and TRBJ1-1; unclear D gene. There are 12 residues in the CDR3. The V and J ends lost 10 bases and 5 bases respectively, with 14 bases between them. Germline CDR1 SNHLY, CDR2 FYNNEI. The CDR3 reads CAIGKGPTEAFF. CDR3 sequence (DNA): TGTGCCATCGGTAAGGGTCCGACTGAAGCTTTCTTT.

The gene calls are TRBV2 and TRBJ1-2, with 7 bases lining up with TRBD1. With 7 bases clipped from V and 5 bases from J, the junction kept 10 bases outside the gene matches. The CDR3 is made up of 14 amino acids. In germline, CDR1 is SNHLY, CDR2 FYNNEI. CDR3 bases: TGTGCCAGCACGGGAGAGACAGGGATATATGGCTACACCTTC. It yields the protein CASTGETGIYGYTF.

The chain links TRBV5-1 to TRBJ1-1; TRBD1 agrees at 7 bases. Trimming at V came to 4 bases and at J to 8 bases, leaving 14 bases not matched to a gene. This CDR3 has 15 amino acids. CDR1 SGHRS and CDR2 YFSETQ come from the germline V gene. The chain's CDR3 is CASSPRTGPFLEAFF. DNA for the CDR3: TGCGCCAGCAGCCCGCGGACAGGACCCTTCTTGGAAGCTTTCTTT.

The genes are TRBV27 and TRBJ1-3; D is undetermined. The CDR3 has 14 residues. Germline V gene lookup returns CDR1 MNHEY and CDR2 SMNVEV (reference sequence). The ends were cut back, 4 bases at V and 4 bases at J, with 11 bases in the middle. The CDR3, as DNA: TGTGCCAGCAGTTCAAAGGGTCGGGGAAACACCATATATTTT. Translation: CASSSKGRGNTIYF.

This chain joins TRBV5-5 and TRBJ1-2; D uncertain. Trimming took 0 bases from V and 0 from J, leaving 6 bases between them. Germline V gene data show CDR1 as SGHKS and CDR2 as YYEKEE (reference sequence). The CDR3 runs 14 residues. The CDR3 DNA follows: TGTGCCAGCAGCTTGGACACCGCTAACTATGGCTACACCTTC. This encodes CASSLDTANYGYTF.

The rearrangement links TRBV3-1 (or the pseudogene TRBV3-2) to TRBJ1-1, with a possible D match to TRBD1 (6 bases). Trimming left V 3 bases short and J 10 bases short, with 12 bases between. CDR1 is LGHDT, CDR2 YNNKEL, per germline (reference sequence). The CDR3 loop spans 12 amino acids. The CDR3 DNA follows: TGTGCCAGCAGCCAGGAGACAGGTGGAGCTTTCTTT. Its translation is CASSQETGGAFF.

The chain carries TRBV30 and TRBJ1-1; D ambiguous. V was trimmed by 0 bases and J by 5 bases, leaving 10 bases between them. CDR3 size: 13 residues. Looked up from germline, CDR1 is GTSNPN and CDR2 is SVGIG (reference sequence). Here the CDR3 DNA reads TGTGCCTGGAGTGTTGTTGGACGGACTGAAGCTTTCTTT. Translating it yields CAWSVVGRTEAFF.

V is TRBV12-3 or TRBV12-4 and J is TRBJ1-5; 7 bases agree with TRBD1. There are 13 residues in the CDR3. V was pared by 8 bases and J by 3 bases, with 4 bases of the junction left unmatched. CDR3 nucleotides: TGTGCCAGCGCAGGACAGGTCAATCAGCCCCAGCATTTT. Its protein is CASAGQVNQPQHF.

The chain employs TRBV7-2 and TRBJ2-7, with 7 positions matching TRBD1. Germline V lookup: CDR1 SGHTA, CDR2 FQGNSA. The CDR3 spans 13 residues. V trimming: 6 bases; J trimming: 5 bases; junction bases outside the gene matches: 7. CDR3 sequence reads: CASSSTGTHEQYF. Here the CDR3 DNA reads TGTGCCAGCAGTTCGACAGGGACCCACGAGCAGTACTTC. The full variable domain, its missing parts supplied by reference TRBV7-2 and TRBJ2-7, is GAGVSQSPSNKVTEKGKDVELRCDPISGHTALYWYRQSLGQGLEFLIYFQGNSAPDKSGLPSDRFSAERTGGSVSTLTIQRTQQEDSAVYLCASSSTGTHEQYFGPGTRLTVT.

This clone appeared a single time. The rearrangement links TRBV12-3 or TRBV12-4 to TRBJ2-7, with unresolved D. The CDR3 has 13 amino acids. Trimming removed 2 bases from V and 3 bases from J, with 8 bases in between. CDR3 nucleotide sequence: TGTGCCAGCAGTTTATTATCTGGCTACGAGCAGTACTTC. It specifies CASSLLSGYEQYF.

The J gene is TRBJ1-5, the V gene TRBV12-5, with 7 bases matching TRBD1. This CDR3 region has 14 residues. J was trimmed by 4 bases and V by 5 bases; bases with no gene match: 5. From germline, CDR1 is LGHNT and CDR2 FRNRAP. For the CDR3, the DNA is TGTGCTAGTGGTAGGGAACAGGGGAATCAGCCCCAGCATTTT. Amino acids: CASGREQGNQPQHF.

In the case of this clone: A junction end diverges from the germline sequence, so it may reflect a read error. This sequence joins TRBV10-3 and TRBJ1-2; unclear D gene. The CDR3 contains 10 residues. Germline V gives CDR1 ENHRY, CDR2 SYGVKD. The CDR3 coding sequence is TGTGCCATCAGTGAAATCCTCTTCTCCTTC. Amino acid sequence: CAISEILFSF.

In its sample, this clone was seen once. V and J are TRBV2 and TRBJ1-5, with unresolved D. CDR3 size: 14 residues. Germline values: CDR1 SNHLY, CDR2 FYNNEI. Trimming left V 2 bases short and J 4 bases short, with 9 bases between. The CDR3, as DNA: TGTGCCAGCAGTGAACGGCACGCTAATCAGCCCCAGCATTTT. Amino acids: CASSERHANQPQHF.

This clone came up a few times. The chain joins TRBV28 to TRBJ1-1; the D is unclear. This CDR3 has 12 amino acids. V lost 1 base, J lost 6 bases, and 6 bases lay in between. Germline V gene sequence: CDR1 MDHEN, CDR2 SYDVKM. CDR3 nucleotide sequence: TGTGCCAGCAGTTTATCTCAGGCTGAAGCTTTCTTT. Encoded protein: CASSLSQAEAFF.

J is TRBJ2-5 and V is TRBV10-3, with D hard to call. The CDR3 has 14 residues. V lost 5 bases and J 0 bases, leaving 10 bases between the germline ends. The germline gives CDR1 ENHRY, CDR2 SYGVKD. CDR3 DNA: TGTGCCATCAGTAATGGACGTAACCAAGAGACCCAGTACTTC. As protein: CAISNGRNQETQYF.

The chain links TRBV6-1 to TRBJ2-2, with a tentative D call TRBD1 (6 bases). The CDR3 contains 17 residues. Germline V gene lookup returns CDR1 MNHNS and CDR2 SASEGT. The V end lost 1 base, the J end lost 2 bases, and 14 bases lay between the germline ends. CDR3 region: CASSEVGYRVNTGELFF. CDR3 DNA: TGTGCCAGCAGTGAAGTGGGGTACAGGGTAAACACCGGGGAGCTGTTTTTT.

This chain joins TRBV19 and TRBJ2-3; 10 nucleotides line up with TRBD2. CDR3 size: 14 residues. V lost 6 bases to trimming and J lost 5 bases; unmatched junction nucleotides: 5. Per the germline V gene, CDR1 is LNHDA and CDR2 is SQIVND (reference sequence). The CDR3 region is CASRDLAGVDTQYF. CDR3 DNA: TGTGCCAGTAGGGACCTAGCGGGGGTAGATACGCAGTATTTT.

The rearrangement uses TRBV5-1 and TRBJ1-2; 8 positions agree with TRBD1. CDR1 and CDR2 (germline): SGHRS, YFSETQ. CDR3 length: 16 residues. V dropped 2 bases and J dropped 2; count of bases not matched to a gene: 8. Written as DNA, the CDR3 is TGCGCCAGCAGCTTAGGGACAGGAGGGGCAAACTATGGCTACACCTTC. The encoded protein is CASSLGTGGANYGYTF.

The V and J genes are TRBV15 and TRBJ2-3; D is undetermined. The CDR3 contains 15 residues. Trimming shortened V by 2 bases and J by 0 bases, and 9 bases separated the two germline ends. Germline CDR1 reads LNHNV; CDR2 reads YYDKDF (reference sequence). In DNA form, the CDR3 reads TGTGCCACCAGCAGAAGCCGCGACAGCACAGATACGCAGTATTTT. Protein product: CATSRSRDSTDTQYF.

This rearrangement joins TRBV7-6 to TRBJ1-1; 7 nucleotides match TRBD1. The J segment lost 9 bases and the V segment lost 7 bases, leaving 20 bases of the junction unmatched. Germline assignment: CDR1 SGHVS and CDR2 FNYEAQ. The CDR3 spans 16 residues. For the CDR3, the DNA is TGTGCCAGCATCCCACATGGAGGACAGGCGTGGGGGAAAGCTTTCTTT. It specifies CASIPHGGQAWGKAFF.

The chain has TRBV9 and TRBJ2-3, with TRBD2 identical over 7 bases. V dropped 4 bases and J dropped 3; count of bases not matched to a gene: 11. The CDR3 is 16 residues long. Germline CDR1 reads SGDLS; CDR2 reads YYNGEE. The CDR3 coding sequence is TGTGCCAGCAGCACCCGGCTAGCGGAGGGAACAGATACGCAGTATTTT. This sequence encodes CASSTRLAEGTDTQYF.

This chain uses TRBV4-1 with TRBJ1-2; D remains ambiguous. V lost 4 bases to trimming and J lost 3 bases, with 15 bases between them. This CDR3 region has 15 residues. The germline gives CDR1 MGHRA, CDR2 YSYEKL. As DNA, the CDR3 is TGCGCCAGCAGCCCCCAGGTTAAAATGGACTATGGCTACACCTTC. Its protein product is CASSPQVKMDYGYTF.

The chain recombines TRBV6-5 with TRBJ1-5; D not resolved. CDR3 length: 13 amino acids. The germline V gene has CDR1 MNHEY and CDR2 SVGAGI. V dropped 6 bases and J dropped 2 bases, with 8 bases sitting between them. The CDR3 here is CASSPSGNQPQHF. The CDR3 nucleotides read TGTGCCAGCAGCCCCAGCGGCAATCAGCCCCAGCATTTT.

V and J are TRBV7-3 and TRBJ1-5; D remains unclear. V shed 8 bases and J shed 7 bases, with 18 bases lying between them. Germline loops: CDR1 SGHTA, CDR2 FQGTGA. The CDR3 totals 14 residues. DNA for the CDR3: TGTGCCAGCGTTCGTAGTAGACTTCGGCAGCCCCAGCATTTT. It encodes CASVRSRLRQPQHF.

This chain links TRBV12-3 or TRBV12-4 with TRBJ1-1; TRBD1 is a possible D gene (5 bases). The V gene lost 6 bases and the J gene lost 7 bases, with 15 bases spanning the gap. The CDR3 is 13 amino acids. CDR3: CASRQNRDVEAFF. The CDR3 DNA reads TGTGCCAGCAGACAAAACCGGGACGTTGAAGCTTTCTTT.

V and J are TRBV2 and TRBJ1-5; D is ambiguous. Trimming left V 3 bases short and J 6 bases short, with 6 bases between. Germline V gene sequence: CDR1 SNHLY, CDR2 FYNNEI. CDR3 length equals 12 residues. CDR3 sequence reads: CASSDQTQPQHF. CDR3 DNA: TGTGCCAGCAGTGATCAAACTCAGCCCCAGCATTTT.

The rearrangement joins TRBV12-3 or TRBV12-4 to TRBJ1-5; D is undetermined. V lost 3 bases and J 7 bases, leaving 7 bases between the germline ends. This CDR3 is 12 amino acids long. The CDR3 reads CASSFNTQPQHF. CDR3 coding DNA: TGTGCCAGCAGTTTTAACACCCAGCCCCAGCATTTT.

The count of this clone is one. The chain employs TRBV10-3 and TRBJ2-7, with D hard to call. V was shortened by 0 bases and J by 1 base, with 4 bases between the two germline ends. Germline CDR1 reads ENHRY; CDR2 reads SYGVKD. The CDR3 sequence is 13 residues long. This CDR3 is CAISESVSYEQYF. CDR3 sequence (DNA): TGTGCCATCAGTGAGTCGGTTTCCTACGAGCAGTACTTC.